These 32 T cell receptor beta chains were all obtained from the same sample, sequenced in a study of T cell responses to AZD1222 COVID-19 vaccine. The method was immunoSEQ multiplex PCR; TCRdb's version includes in-frame clones alone and lacks a portion of them. Altogether 150,000 or so clones are present, roughly nine tenths being singletons, with the ten largest covering 3% to 4%. The specimen was peripheral blood, collected 28 days after the second AZD1222 dose. The receptors here all came from an adult who received the AZD1222 COVID-19 vaccine.

The DNA for the CDR3 is TGTGCCATCAGTAAGGACACAAACATGAACACTGAAGCTTTCTTT. It specifies CAISKDTNMNTEAFF. This chain links TRBV10-3 with TRBJ1-1, with a possible D match to TRBD1 (5 bases). The CDR3 contains 15 residues. CDR1 is ENHRY and CDR2 is SYGVKD in the germline V gene. V lost 5 bases to trimming and J lost 0 bases, with 13 bases between them.

The chain combines TRBV7-9 with TRBJ2-5; D tentatively fits TRBD1 or TRBD2 (5 bases each). The CDR3 runs 15 residues. The V gene's germline CDR1 is SEHNR and CDR2 FQNEAQ (reference sequence). Trimming pared 0 bases from V and 5 bases from J, leaving 13 bases between. CDR3 in DNA: TGTGCCAGCAGCTTAGCTTGGGACCAAGGGGAGACCCAGTACTTC. Translation gives CASSLAWDQGETQYF.

The genes are TRBV10-3 and TRBJ2-2; D may be TRBD2 (6 bases). Germline CDR1 and CDR2: ENHRY and SYGVKD. This CDR3 region has 16 residues. Trimming removed 4 bases at V and 10 bases at J, with 22 bases between. CDR3 in amino acids: CAISAVVIGGRPELFF. Here the CDR3 DNA reads TGTGCCATCAGTGCTGTAGTTATAGGAGGGAGGCCGGAGCTGTTTTTT.

This chain uses TRBV5-6 with TRBJ2-7; unclear D gene. Deletions cut 3 bases from V and 0 bases from J, with 7 bases between. This CDR3 is built from 13 residues. The V gene's germline CDR1 is SGHDT and CDR2 YYEEEE. As DNA, the CDR3 is TGTGCCAGCAGCTGGACCAGCTCCTACGAGCAGTACTTC. As protein: CASSWTSSYEQYF.

The chain combines TRBV9 with TRBJ2-2; no definite D call. Germline lookup yields CDR1 SGDLS and CDR2 YYNGEE. V was clipped by 0 bases and J by 3 bases, with 15 bases between them. The CDR3 sequence is 17 residues long. The DNA for the CDR3 is TGTGCCAGCAGCGTAGGCCTCCCCCTCGGGTACACCGGGGAGCTGTTTTTT. The encoded protein is CASSVGLPLGYTGELFF. The whole variable domain, filled in from reference TRBV9 and TRBJ2-2, reads DSGVTQTPKHLITATGQRVTLRCSPRSGDLSVYWYQQSLDQGLQFLIQYYNGEERAKGNILERFSAQQFPDLHSELNLSSLELGDSALYFCASSVGLPLGYTGELFFGEGSRLTVL.

The rearrangement joins TRBV18 to TRBJ2-1; a possible D gene is TRBD2 (6 bases). CDR1 is KGHSH, CDR2 LQKENI, per germline. CDR3 length: 14 residues. V was shortened by 4 bases and J by 7 bases, with 14 bases between the two germline ends. CDR3 in DNA: TGTGCCAGCTCACTGTCGGGACTCCAGAATGAGCAGTTCTTC. Protein: CASSLSGLQNEQFF.

This clone has a single count. Written as DNA, the CDR3 is TGTGCCAGCAGCTCCCAGGGGCACCCGAACACTGAAGCTTTCTTT. The encoded protein is CASSSQGHPNTEAFF. J is TRBJ1-1 and V is TRBV7-9, with D possibly matching TRBD1 (6 bases). Deletions cut 4 bases from V and 1 base from J, with 13 bases between. This CDR3 has 15 amino acids. In germline, CDR1 is SEHNR, CDR2 FQNEAQ (reference sequence). Filled out from reference TRBV7-9 and TRBJ1-1, the complete variable domain reads DTGVSQNPRHKITKRGQNVTFRCDPISEHNRLYWYRQTLGQGPEFLTYFQNEAQLEKSRLLSDRFSAERPKGSFSTLEIQRTEQGDSAMYLCASSSQGHPNTEAFFGQGTRLTVV.

The J gene is TRBJ1-1, the V gene TRBV18; TRBD1 might be the D (5 bases). This CDR3 region has 15 residues. V shed 2 bases and J shed 8 bases, with 18 bases lying between them. Germline CDR1 KGHSH, CDR2 LQKENI. The CDR3: CASSPVRGVWTEAFF. For the CDR3, the DNA is TGTGCCAGCTCACCAGTCCGCGGGGTGTGGACAGAAGCTTTCTTT. Drawing the rest from reference TRBV18 and TRBJ1-1, the complete variable domain is NAGVMQNPRHLVRRRGQEARLRCSPMKGHSHVYWYRQLPEEGLKFMVYLQKENIIDESGMPKERFSAEFPKEGPSILRIQQVVRGDSAAYFCASSPVRGVWTEAFFGQGTRLTVV.

This chain uses TRBV19 with TRBJ2-2, with 7 bases matching TRBD1. Germline V gene sequence: CDR1 LNHDA, CDR2 SQIVND (reference sequence). V lost 4 bases and J lost 6; bases outside the gene matches: 2. There are 13 residues in the CDR3. The CDR3, as DNA: TGTGCCAGTAGTACCGGGACAGCCGGGGAGCTGTTTTTT. It codes for CASSTGTAGELFF. The variable domain in full, completed from reference TRBV19 and TRBJ2-2, reads DGGITQSPKYLFRKEGQNVTLSCEQNLNHDAMYWYRQDPGQGLRLIYYSQIVNDFQKGDIAEGYSVSREKKESFPLTVTSAQKNPTAFYLCASSTGTAGELFFGEGSRLTVL.

The chain links TRBV6-1 to TRBJ2-5, with 11 bases matching TRBD2. CDR3 length equals 17 residues. Germline V gives CDR1 MNHNS, CDR2 SASEGT. The trim removed 4 bases at V and 5 bases at J, leaving 12 bases unmatched. The chain's CDR3 is CASSVPGLAESGETQYF. The DNA of the CDR3 is TGTGCCAGCAGTGTCCCGGGACTAGCGGAGTCGGGGGAGACCCAGTACTTC.

The CDR3 loop is CASSRSDSQTLVEAFF. DNA for the CDR3: TGTGCCAGCTCAAGGTCCGACAGCCAAACGCTGGTCGAAGCTTTCTTT. J is TRBJ1-1 and V is TRBV18, with a weak D call TRBD1 (5 bases). The CDR3 loop spans 16 amino acids. Trimming took off 5 bases at V and 8 bases at J, with 24 bases between the two ends. The germline V gene has CDR1 KGHSH and CDR2 LQKENI.

V gene TRBV7-9 combines with J gene TRBJ2-5; a possible D gene is TRBD2 (5 bases). From germline, CDR1 is SEHNR and CDR2 FQNEAQ (reference sequence). There are 13 residues in the CDR3. The V gene lost 1 base and the J gene lost 4 bases, with 7 bases spanning the gap. CDR3 nucleotides: TGTGCCAGCAGCTTAGGAGGGCTAGAGACCCAGTACTTC. This encodes CASSLGGLETQYF.

V and J are TRBV5-1 and TRBJ1-5; 10 nucleotides align to TRBD1. Germline V gene lookup returns CDR1 SGHRS and CDR2 YFSETQ. The CDR3 totals 17 residues. With 5 bases clipped from V and 3 bases from J, the junction kept 11 bases outside the gene matches. Here the CDR3 reads CASRPEPTGGLNQPQHF. Here the CDR3 DNA reads TGCGCCAGCAGACCTGAACCGACAGGGGGCCTCAATCAGCCCCAGCATTTT.

The chain employs TRBV11-3 and TRBJ1-3; a possible D gene is TRBD1 (6 bases). Germline V gives CDR1 SGHNT, CDR2 YENEEA. V was trimmed by 3 bases and J by 0 bases, leaving 9 bases between them. CDR3 length: 15 residues. This CDR3 is CASSLRQDSGNTIYF. Written as DNA, the CDR3 is TGTGCCAGCAGCTTGCGACAGGACTCTGGAAACACCATATATTTT.

J is TRBJ2-5 and V is TRBV11-3, with TRBD2 as a possible D gene (5 bases). The germline V and J ends were trimmed by 5 bases and 5 bases, with 15 bases remaining between them. CDR1 and CDR2 from the germline V gene are SGHNT and YENEEA. The CDR3 length is 14 residues. Here the CDR3 DNA reads TGTGCCAGCAGCCAGACGTCGGGAAGCGAGACCCAGTACTTC. This translates into CASSQTSGSETQYF. The full variable domain, rest sourced from reference TRBV11-3 and TRBJ2-5, is EAGVVQSPRYKIIEKKQPVAFWCNPISGHNTLYWYLQNLGQGPELLIRYENEEAVDDSQLPKDRFSAERLKGVDSTLKIQPAELGDSAVYLCASSQTSGSETQYFGPGTRLLVL.

J is TRBJ1-5 and V is TRBV15; 9 bases line up with TRBD1. V shed 7 bases and J 0 bases; nucleotides not matched to a gene: 10. Germline CDR1 is LNHNV and CDR2 is YYDKDF (reference sequence). CDR3 length equals 17 residues. CDR3 amino acids: CATTTETGGYSNQPQHF. CDR3 bases: TGTGCCACCACTACGGAGACAGGGGGATATAGCAATCAGCCCCAGCATTTT. The complete variable domain, with remaining parts taken from reference TRBV15 and TRBJ1-5, reads DAMVIQNPRYQVTQFGKPVTLSCSQTLNHNVMYWYQQKSSQAPKLLFHYYDKDFNNEADTPDNFQSRRPNTSFCFLDIRSPGLGDTAMYLCATTTETGGYSNQPQHFGDGTRLSIL.

V gene TRBV11-2 combines with J gene TRBJ1-6; D unresolved. The CDR3 is 15 residues long. Trimming took off 8 bases at V and 5 bases at J, with 16 bases between the two ends. Germline V gives CDR1 SGHAT, CDR2 FQNNGV. The CDR3: CASRPPGRHNSPLHF. CDR3 in DNA: TGTGCCAGCCGACCCCCAGGCAGGCATAATTCACCCCTCCACTTT.

This chain links TRBV5-1 with TRBJ2-5; the D gene could be TRBD1 or TRBD2 (6 bases each). The germline gives CDR1 SGHRS, CDR2 YFSETQ. With 4 bases removed from V and 3 bases from J, the gap between germline ends came to 13 bases. The CDR3 covers 14 residues. The CDR3, as DNA: TGCGCCAGCAGCGTGGGGGCTAGCGAAGAGACCCAGTACTTC. It yields the protein CASSVGASEETQYF.

The chain combines TRBV4-2 with TRBJ2-3; D gene ambiguous. Trimming left V 0 bases short and J 11 bases short, with 6 bases between. The CDR3 length is 11 residues. Germline V CDR1 and CDR2: LGHNA, YNFKEQ. The DNA of the CDR3 is TGTGCCAGCAGCCAAGATTTGAAGCAGTATTTT. It encodes CASSQDLKQYF.

J is TRBJ1-1 and V is TRBV25-1; D perhaps matches TRBD1 (5 bases). This CDR3 has 13 residues. V was cut by 4 bases and J by 0 bases, with 6 bases left in between. CDR1 and CDR2 from the germline V gene are MGHDK and SYGVNS. CDR3 DNA sequence: TGTGCCAGCAGTGGAGGGGTGAACACTGAAGCTTTCTTT. This gives the protein CASSGGVNTEAFF.

The rearrangement links TRBV11-3 to TRBJ2-7, with 12 bases that match TRBD2. CDR3 size: 15 residues. The V gene end was trimmed by 0 bases and the J gene end by 6 bases; junction bases not matched to a gene: 3. Per the germline V gene, CDR1 is SGHNT and CDR2 is YENEEA. The CDR3 DNA reads TGTGCCAGCAGCTTAGATGGACTAGCGGGACGCGAGCAGTACTTC. Translated, it gives CASSLDGLAGREQYF.

V is TRBV29-1 and J is TRBJ1-1, with D perhaps matching TRBD1 (5 bases). This CDR3 has 13 residues. Trimming took off 6 bases at V and 3 bases at J, with 14 bases between the two ends. The germline V gene has CDR1 SQVTM and CDR2 ANQGSEA. CDR3: CSVGVRAYTEAFF. The CDR3 DNA follows: TGCAGCGTGGGGGTCCGGGCCTACACTGAAGCTTTCTTT.

The V and J genes are TRBV6-2 or TRBV6-3 and TRBJ1-5; no clear D gene. Trimming shortened V by 5 bases and J by 0 bases, and 17 bases separated the two germline ends. The CDR3 is 17 residues long. Germline lookup yields CDR1 MNHEY and CDR2 SVGEGT. Here the CDR3 DNA reads TGTGCCAGCAGTCCCCGAGCCGGAGTGAATAGCAATCAGCCCCAGCATTTT. This translates into CASSPRAGVNSNQPQHF.

The chain couples TRBV5-1 to TRBJ2-1, with D unclear. Trimming pared 0 bases from V and 3 bases from J, leaving 19 bases between. CDR1 and CDR2 from the germline V gene are SGHRS and YFSETQ. The CDR3 loop spans 18 amino acids. In nucleotides, the CDR3 is TGCGCCAGCAGCTTGGCCAGTGTAGGGCCAGGCTACTACAATGAGCAGTTCTTC. It is translated as CASSLASVGPGYYNEQFF.

The chain joins TRBV11-2 to TRBJ2-1; tentative D call: TRBD2 (6 bases). The CDR3 has 15 amino acids. Germline CDR1 reads SGHAT; CDR2 reads FQNNGV. Trimming removed 5 bases from V and 0 bases from J, with 11 bases in between. This CDR3 reads CASSRLGGSYNEQFF. CDR3 nucleotides: TGTGCCAGCAGCCGACTGGGGGGCTCCTACAATGAGCAGTTCTTC.

The chain uses TRBV19 and TRBJ2-7, with D tentatively TRBD1 (6 bases). Germline V gene data show CDR1 as LNHDA and CDR2 as SQIVND (reference sequence). V was cut by 2 bases and J by 3 bases, with 14 bases left in between. The CDR3 is made up of 15 amino acids. The CDR3 sequence is CASSIIPGAGYEQYF. The CDR3 nucleotides are TGTGCCAGTAGTATAATCCCAGGGGCGGGCTACGAGCAGTACTTC.

The chain combines TRBV15 with TRBJ2-3; 9 bases are a match to TRBD1. Germline CDR1 reads LNHNV; CDR2 reads YYDKDF (reference sequence). With V trimmed by 5 bases and J by 1 base, 4 bases remained unmatched. The CDR3 runs to 15 residues. CDR3 amino acids: CATSVDRGGTDTQYF. DNA for the CDR3: TGTGCCACCAGCGTCGACAGGGGGGGCACAGATACGCAGTATTTT.

The CDR3 coding sequence is TGCGCCAGCAGCCATACCACCGGGGAGCTGTTTTTT. Translation gives CASSHTTGELFF. The chain couples TRBV4-1 to TRBJ2-2; D is uncertain. V was trimmed by 3 bases and J by 4 bases, leaving 3 bases between them. Per the germline V gene, CDR1 is MGHRA and CDR2 is YSYEKL. This CDR3 has 12 residues.

The J gene is TRBJ2-2, the V gene TRBV19; unclear D gene. Germline V lookup: CDR1 LNHDA, CDR2 SQIVND (reference sequence). V lost 5 bases, J lost 7 bases, and 11 bases lay in between. The CDR3 loop spans 13 amino acids. This CDR3 is CASSARLDGELFF. The CDR3 nucleotides read TGTGCCAGTAGTGCCCGACTCGACGGGGAGCTGTTTTTT.

CDR3 loop: CAWSHREFGEAFF. The DNA for the CDR3 is TGTGCCTGGAGCCACAGGGAATTCGGTGAAGCTTTCTTT. The chain couples TRBV30 to TRBJ1-1; D may be TRBD1 (6 bases). The CDR3 length is 13 residues. From germline, CDR1 is GTSNPN and CDR2 SVGIG (reference sequence). Trimming removed 3 bases at V and 7 bases at J, with 15 bases between.

The chain links TRBV30 to TRBJ1-2; 11 bases match TRBD1. Unmatched junction bases numbered 8, after V lost 2 bases and J lost 3 bases. Germline V CDR1 and CDR2: GTSNPN, SVGIG (reference sequence). This CDR3 spans 16 amino acids. CDR3 in DNA: TGTGCCTGGAGTCTCCCGGGACAGGGGGTCGACTATGGCTACACCTTC. Protein: CAWSLPGQGVDYGYTF.

V usage is TRBV10-3 and J usage is TRBJ2-2, with D perhaps TRBD2 (5 bases). The V gene lost 10 bases and the J gene lost 1 base, with 7 bases spanning the gap. The CDR3 has 12 amino acids. Germline V gene lookup returns CDR1 ENHRY and CDR2 SYGVKD. The CDR3 here is CATRGNTGELFF. DNA for the CDR3: TGTGCCACCCGGGGGAACACCGGGGAGCTGTTTTTT.